The 29 T cell receptor beta chains given below trace back to one sample, sequenced in a study of shared clonotypes between healthy human individuals. Assay used: immunoSEQ multiplex PCR; TCRdb lists only in-frame clones, some missing. The repertoire holds hundreds of thousands of clones, with roughly 77% as singletons. The specimen sequenced was PBMCs. These receptors originate from a woman between 40 and 55 years old in good health. Some clones in this sample may be carry-over from other donors' samples.

The chain links TRBV6-6 to TRBJ2-7, with D perhaps TRBD1 (5 bases). Germline assignment: CDR1 MNHNY and CDR2 SVGAGI (reference sequence). Trimming stripped 6 bases from V and 0 bases from J, with 18 bases between. The CDR3 consists of 16 residues. CDR3 residues: CASRQQVLGSSYEQYF. Written as DNA, the CDR3 is TGTGCCAGCAGACAACAGGTCCTGGGATCCTCCTACGAGCAGTACTTC.

The CDR3 spells CASSEGTGETQYF. Here the CDR3 DNA reads TGTGCCAGCAGTGAAGGGACAGGGGAGACCCAGTACTTC. The chain links TRBV2 to TRBJ2-5; 8 bases are shared with TRBD1. Germline V gene sequence: CDR1 SNHLY, CDR2 FYNNEI. This CDR3 region has 13 residues. J gave up 5 bases and V 1 base, and 0 bases lay outside the gene matches.

This clone was found a few times. V gene TRBV30 combines with J gene TRBJ1-6; D is perhaps TRBD1 (5 bases). The V end was cut by 0 bases, the J end by 8 bases, with 8 bases between. The CDR3 has 13 amino acids. In germline, CDR1 is GTSNPN, CDR2 SVGIG (reference sequence). The CDR3 DNA is TGTGCCTGGAGTGTAACGGGGGATTCACCCCTCCACTTT. Its translation: CAWSVTGDSPLHF.

The J gene is TRBJ2-7, the V gene TRBV4-1; a possible D gene is TRBD2 (6 bases). The V and J ends lost 7 bases and 3 bases respectively, with 19 bases between them. This CDR3 has 15 amino acids. The germline V gene has CDR1 MGHRA and CDR2 YSYEKL. CDR3 coding DNA: TGCGCCAGCAAAACCACCCAGGAGGGAATCTACGAGCAGTACTTC. Translation: CASKTTQEGIYEQYF.

The chain has TRBV27 and TRBJ2-3, with 10 bases aligning to TRBD1. There are 14 residues in the CDR3. Germline V CDR1 and CDR2: MNHEY, SMNVEV (reference sequence). Trimming removed 2 bases from V and 6 bases from J; junction bases left unmatched: 2. The CDR3 here is CASSLGTGVDTQYF. The CDR3 DNA is TGTGCCAGCAGTTTAGGGACAGGGGTGGATACGCAGTATTTT.

The count of this clone is one. The chain employs TRBV10-3 and TRBJ2-3, with 7 bases fitting TRBD2. The CDR3 has 17 residues. J lost 5 bases, V lost 3 bases, and 14 bases had no gene match. Germline-derived CDR1 and CDR2 are ENHRY and SYGVKD. CDR3 nucleotide sequence: TGTGCCATCAGTGACGGGGGGAGGGCCCAAGGAGGAGATACGCAGTATTTT. As protein: CAISDGGRAQGGDTQYF.

This clone appeared a single time. V is TRBV5-1 and J is TRBJ2-5, with 9 bases that match TRBD2. V lost 0 bases to trimming and J lost 5 bases; unmatched junction nucleotides: 11. The CDR3 is 17 residues long. Germline CDR1 reads SGHRS; CDR2 reads YFSETQ. Written as DNA, the CDR3 is TGCGCCAGCAGCTTGGGAACTGCGGGAGGGTTCGGGGAGACCCAGTACTTC. Its protein product is CASSLGTAGGFGETQYF.

V is TRBV28 and J is TRBJ2-1, with TRBD2 matching 13 bases. Looked up from germline, CDR1 is MDHEN and CDR2 is SYDVKM. The CDR3 is 19 amino acids. The trim removed 6 bases at V and 4 bases at J, leaving 15 bases unmatched. In DNA form, the CDR3 reads TGTGCCAGCAGCCGTTACCCTGGGACTAGCGGGAAGGATTACAATGAGCAGTTCTTC. Translated, it gives CASSRYPGTSGKDYNEQFF.

The rearrangement links TRBV6-4 to TRBJ1-2; 7 positions match TRBD1. V trimming: 0 bases; J trimming: 3 bases; junction bases outside the gene matches: 4. CDR1 MRHNA and CDR2 SNTAGT come from the germline V gene. The CDR3 is 15 residues long. CDR3 region: CASSDSAGGHYGYTF. The CDR3, as DNA: TGTGCCAGCAGTGACTCGGCAGGGGGGCACTATGGCTACACCTTC.

To note about this clone: The same CDR3 can be traced to other DNA sequences in this sample. The V call is TRBV9, the J call TRBJ1-1, with unresolved D. The ends were cut back, 0 bases at V and 4 bases at J, with 10 bases in the middle. Germline V gives CDR1 SGDLS, CDR2 YYNGEE. CDR3 length equals 14 residues. Written as DNA, the CDR3 is TGTGCCAGCAGCGTAGAATGGGTAAGCACTGAAGCTTTCTTT. Translated, it gives CASSVEWVSTEAFF.

The chain has TRBV9 and TRBJ2-2, with D possibly TRBD1 on 6 matching bases. This CDR3 spans 15 amino acids. Germline values: CDR1 SGDLS, CDR2 YYNGEE. V lost 1 base, J lost 4 bases, and 11 bases lay in between. CDR3 in DNA: TGTGCCAGCAGCGTAAGCAGGGGTGGCACCGGGGAGCTGTTTTTT. This translates into CASSVSRGGTGELFF. The entire variable domain, with the rest obtained from reference TRBV9 and TRBJ2-2, is as follows: DSGVTQTPKHLITATGQRVTLRCSPRSGDLSVYWYQQSLDQGLQFLIQYYNGEERAKGNILERFSAQQFPDLHSELNLSSLELGDSALYFCASSVSRGGTGELFFGEGSRLTVL.

The gene calls are TRBV4-2 and TRBJ2-1; D not resolved. Germline V lookup: CDR1 LGHNA, CDR2 YNFKEQ. Trimming removed 7 bases from V and 2 bases from J, with 12 bases in between. This CDR3 comprises 14 residues. CDR3 DNA sequence: TGTGCCAGCACCCATGACGCTCCCTACAATGAGCAGTTCTTC. It encodes CASTHDAPYNEQFF.

This clone has only one observation. V usage is TRBV6-5 and J usage is TRBJ1-4; a weak D match, TRBD1 (6 bases). The V gene's germline CDR1 is MNHEY and CDR2 SVGAGI. V lost 0 bases to trimming and J lost 8 bases, with 16 bases between them. The CDR3 runs to 16 residues. Written as DNA, the CDR3 is TGTGCCAGCAGTTACTCCTCCGGGGGCGGTGGGGAAAAACTGTTTTTT. Translation: CASSYSSGGGGEKLFF.

The chain links TRBV5-1 to TRBJ1-2; D gene unclear. Germline V CDR1 and CDR2: SGHRS, YFSETQ. The CDR3 runs to 16 residues. Trimming left V 0 bases short and J 0 bases short, with 12 bases between. The DNA for the CDR3 is TGCGCCAGCAGCTTGGTCCCCGTCGCCACTAACTATGGCTACACCTTC. Encoded protein: CASSLVPVATNYGYTF. The whole variable domain, remainder taken from reference TRBV5-1 and TRBJ1-2, is KAGVTQTPRYLIKTRGQQVTLSCSPISGHRSVSWYQQTPGQGLQFLFEYFSETQRNKGNFPGRFSGRQFSNSRSEMNVSTLELGDSALYLCASSLVPVATNYGYTFGSGTRLTVV.

The V gene is TRBV5-8, the J gene TRBJ1-1; D may be TRBD1 (6 bases). The CDR3 is 14 amino acids. The V end was cut by 0 bases, the J end by 11 bases, with 17 bases between. Looked up from germline, CDR1 is SGHTS and CDR2 is YDEGEE. The CDR3 loop is CASSLGPDSVEAFF. For the CDR3, the DNA is TGTGCCAGCAGCTTGGGTCCGGACAGCGTCGAGGCTTTCTTT.

This chain joins TRBV6-5 and TRBJ2-7; no definite D call. This CDR3 comprises 12 residues. CDR1 MNHEY and CDR2 SVGAGI come from the germline V gene. V was trimmed by 10 bases and J by 3 bases, leaving 13 bases between them. CDR3 sequence (DNA): TGTGCCACCCACGGTAGTGTCTACGAGCAGTACTTC. Translating gives CATHGSVYEQYF.

This clone was seen more than once but under ten times. The rearrangement joins TRBV28 to TRBJ2-7, with a weak D call TRBD1 (6 bases). Germline lookup yields CDR1 MDHEN and CDR2 SYDVKM. Trimming took off 2 bases at V and 2 bases at J, with 10 bases between the two ends. The CDR3 runs 14 residues. The CDR3 spells CASSLQGPTYEQYF. The DNA of the CDR3 is TGTGCCAGCAGTTTACAGGGGCCGACCTACGAGCAGTACTTC.

This sequence joins TRBV7-8 and TRBJ2-5, with D perhaps TRBD2 (5 bases). The DNA end favors TRBJ2-7, so the J call may be wrong. Germline CDR1 reads SGHVS; CDR2 reads FQNEAQ. This CDR3 contains 14 residues. The CDR3 DNA is TGTGCCAGCAGCAGGACTTCGCATTCCTACGAGCAGTACTTC. This codes for CASSRTSHSYEQYF.

The rearrangement links TRBV28 to TRBJ1-1, with D perhaps TRBD1 (6 bases). CDR1 is MDHEN, CDR2 SYDVKM, per germline. The CDR3 has 17 amino acids. V lost 5 bases and J 0 bases, leaving 19 bases between the germline ends. CDR3 nucleotides: TGTGCCAGCAGTCCGCTCGAAATACAGGGCATGAACACTGAAGCTTTCTTT. Encoded protein: CASSPLEIQGMNTEAFF.

The CDR3 coding sequence is TGTGCCAGCAGCTTACCCCCTTGGGATACGCAGTATTTT. Amino acid sequence: CASSLPPWDTQYF. The chain employs TRBV7-9 and TRBJ2-3; D gene unclear. Germline CDR1 and CDR2: SEHNR and FQNEAQ (reference sequence). V was clipped by 2 bases and J by 6 bases, with 9 bases between them. This CDR3 region has 13 residues.

V is TRBV7-2 and J is TRBJ2-2; no reliable D call. Trimming pared 3 bases from V and 3 bases from J, leaving 17 bases between. The CDR3 is 17 residues long. CDR1 is SGHTA, CDR2 FQGNSA, per germline. This chain's CDR3 is CASSFQPKDGDTGELFF. For the CDR3, the DNA is TGTGCCAGCAGCTTCCAACCTAAAGACGGCGACACCGGGGAGCTGTTTTTT. The full variable domain, with the rest looked up from reference TRBV7-2 and TRBJ2-2, is GAGVSQSPSNKVTEKGKDVELRCDPISGHTALYWYRQSLGQGLEFLIYFQGNSAPDKSGLPSDRFSAERTGGSVSTLTIQRTQQEDSAVYLCASSFQPKDGDTGELFFGEGSRLTVL.

V gene TRBV7-2 combines with J gene TRBJ1-5; the D is unclear. The V end was cut by 1 base, the J end by 3 bases, with 10 bases between. This CDR3 is built from 15 residues. From germline, CDR1 is SGHTA and CDR2 FQGNSA. The CDR3 bases are TGTGCCAGCAGCTTAGGGACTCACCCCAATCAGCCCCAGCATTTT. This gives the protein CASSLGTHPNQPQHF.

The CDR3 loop is CASTKLGDNEQFF. For the CDR3, the DNA is TGTGCCAGCACCAAACTAGGGGACAATGAGCAGTTCTTC. V is TRBV11-2 and J is TRBJ2-1; either TRBD1 or TRBD2 may supply D (5 bases each). The CDR3 consists of 13 residues. V dropped 7 bases and J dropped 5 bases, with 12 bases sitting between them. Germline V gene sequence: CDR1 SGHAT, CDR2 FQNNGV.

V is TRBV4-2 and J is TRBJ2-1; 8 nucleotides match TRBD2. The CDR3 spans 17 residues. In germline, CDR1 is LGHNA, CDR2 YNFKEQ. V lost 1 base to trimming and J lost 0 bases; unmatched junction nucleotides: 5. DNA for the CDR3: TGTGCCAGCAGCCAAGGGGAAGGGACTAGCTCCTACAATGAGCAGTTCTTC. It codes for CASSQGEGTSSYNEQFF.

This clone was observed a few times. This chain links TRBV19 with TRBJ2-7, with TRBD2 matching over 10 bases. V trimming: 6 bases; J trimming: 3 bases; junction bases outside the gene matches: 11. The germline CDR1 and CDR2 sequences are LNHDA and SQIVND (reference sequence). The CDR3 runs 16 residues. The CDR3 nucleotides read TGTGCCAGTAGCTGGACTAGCGGACAGCATATCTACGAGCAGTACTTC. Translation gives CASSWTSGQHIYEQYF.

The chain joins TRBV5-6 to TRBJ2-3, with unresolved D. Germline CDR1 and CDR2: SGHDT and YYEEEE. Trimming took off 1 base at V and 0 bases at J, with 12 bases between the two ends. The CDR3 has 16 residues. DNA of the CDR3: TGTGCCAGCAGCTTGCGTATGGACCGGAGCACAGATACGCAGTATTTT. The encoded protein is CASSLRMDRSTDTQYF.

The rearrangement uses TRBV6-7 and TRBJ1-1; D is possibly TRBD1 (5 bases). TRBV6-7 is sorted into the ORF group, with uncertain function. The CDR3 is 15 amino acids. V was clipped by 6 bases and J by 1 base, with 15 bases between them. In DNA form, the CDR3 reads TGTGCCAGCAGGCTACCGGACATTCCGAACACTGAAGCTTTCTTT. Translation gives CASRLPDIPNTEAFF.

This clone was seen just once. The rearrangement links TRBV5-4 to TRBJ1-2; 7 bases are shared with TRBD1. V gave up 4 bases and J gave up 2 bases; unmatched junction bases: 5. Looked up from germline, CDR1 is SGHNT and CDR2 is YYREEE (reference sequence). This CDR3 has 14 residues. CDR3 in DNA: TGTGCCAGCAGCCGGGGAGGGGGCAACTATGGCTACACCTTC. This translates into CASSRGGGNYGYTF. The whole variable domain, remainder taken from reference TRBV5-4 and TRBJ1-2, is ETGVTQSPTHLIKTRGQQVTLRCSSQSGHNTVSWYQQALGQGPQFIFQYYREEENGRGNFPPRFSGLQFPNYSSELNVNALELDDSALYLCASSRGGGNYGYTFGSGTRLTVV.

V gene TRBV2 combines with J gene TRBJ1-4; the D gene is possibly TRBD1 (6 bases). This CDR3 comprises 13 residues. Germline-derived CDR1 and CDR2 are SNHLY and FYNNEI. Trimming left V 5 bases short and J 10 bases short, with 14 bases between. The CDR3 region is CASSQQGSRKLFF. CDR3 bases: TGTGCCAGCAGTCAACAGGGTTCACGAAAACTGTTTTTT.